The present TCR beta chain was sequenced within a study of shared clonotypes between healthy human individuals. Study observations and caveats: Larger richness was generally estimated for naive than memory subsets. Clonotype sharing across several donors was observed for 5% to 6.5% of naive CD4 clonotypes.

As concerns this clone: The antigen is unknown.

Sequencing used immunoSEQ multiplex PCR; TCRdb keeps in-frame clones, though not all of them. Of 170,000 or so clones detected, 65% to 70% appear once; the ten largest clones hold less than 11%. CDR1 is SGHRS and CDR2 is YFSETQ in the germline V gene. CDR3 length: 15 residues. V trimming: 0 bases; J trimming: 3 bases; junction bases outside the gene matches: 2. This chain uses TRBV5-1 with TRBJ2-1, with 8 positions matching TRBD2. This TCR derives from a man aged 30 to 39 in good health. The sample comprised memory CD4+ T cells sorted from blood. Subset of the sample: CD45RA-negative fraction. This chain's CDR3 is CASSLGTSIYNEQFF. The CDR3 nucleotides are TGCGCCAGCAGCTTGGGGACTAGCATCTACAATGAGCAGTTCTTC.